The T cell receptor beta chain under discussion was sequenced for a study of T cells in localized non-small cell lung cancer. The CDR3 totals 13 residues. Germline CDR1 reads MDHEN; CDR2 reads SYDVKM. Trimming stripped 10 bases from V and 5 bases from J, with 17 bases between. This clone came up a few times. Profiling relied on immunoSEQ multiplex PCR, and the TCRdb table lists in-frame clones only, not all of them. The sample records a few thousand clones, about 25% being singletons. This clonotype was sampled from a man between 40 and 70 years old with stage II squamous cell lung carcinoma. The genes are TRBV28 and TRBJ1-2; a possible D gene is TRBD1 (5 bases). Sequenced material: normal lung tissue next to the tumor, taken before any cancer treatment. This CDR3 is CAIFTTQVYGYTF. The CDR3 DNA follows: TGTGCCATCTTTACGACACAGGTGTATGGCTACACCTTC.